This T cell receptor (beta chain) was observed in a study of molecular identifiers for immune sequencing clone quantification. In this sample, this clonotype turned up a few times. TCRdb fed the PCR reads into MiXCR, producing one record per CDR3 protein. The table lists around 470,000 distinct CDR3 sequences, around 25% of them singletons, with around 0.79% in the top ten. The sequenced material came from naive CD8+ T cells from blood, with Jurkat cell RNA spiked in. Sample subset: FACS-sorted CD8+CD4-CCR7+CD45RA+ naive T cells. The sequence derives from a human donor in good health. Some libraries in this study had Jurkat cell RNA spiked in.

The CDR3 DNA follows: TGTGCCAGCAGTCCGACAGTATCCTCTTACAATGAGCAGTTCTTC. As protein: CASSPTVSSYNEQFF. This chain links TRBV27 with TRBJ2-1, with TRBD1 as a possible D gene (5 bases). Deletions cut 5 bases from V and 4 bases from J, with 15 bases between. This CDR3 is 15 amino acids long. Germline values: CDR1 MNHEY, CDR2 SMNVEV (reference sequence).